The 32 T cell receptor beta chains given below trace back to one sample, sequenced in a study of early T cells in non-severe SARS-CoV-2 infection (dated by TCRdb to about 2021). Libraries were made using 5' RACE. The instrument given in TCRdb is NextSeq 500. TCRdb itself trimmed the public reads at Q25 with fastp, ran MiXCR and retained productive beta chains. For every CDR3 protein sequence, its rows merge into one entry that carries the most common genes and DNA. This sample lists tens of thousands of distinct CDR3 sequences; 9% to 15% were detected once. 15% to 19% of the sample belongs to the ten largest clones. The material sequenced was whole blood, taken at baseline. The receptors stem from an adult who was a healthcare worker with PCR-confirmed SARS-CoV-2 infection or an uninfected control (not recorded which). The donor label of this sample is uncertain.

The rearrangement joins TRBV12-3 or TRBV12-4 to TRBJ1-6; the D gene is possibly TRBD1 (5 bases). V lost 5 bases to trimming and J lost 7 bases, with 15 bases between them. This CDR3 has 15 residues. The CDR3 DNA reads as TGTGCCAGCAGTCCCCAGGCAGGGCGGAATTCACCCCTCCACTTT. Translating it yields CASSPQAGRNSPLHF.

The CDR3 here is CASRAAQGSEQFF. Here the CDR3 DNA reads TGCGCCAGCAGAGCAGCCCAGGGGAGTGAGCAGTTCTTC. V gene TRBV10-1 combines with J gene TRBJ2-1, with D possibly being TRBD1 (6 bases). Germline CDR1 reads WNHNN; CDR2 reads SYGVQD (reference sequence). This CDR3 is built from 13 residues. The V and J ends lost 6 bases and 9 bases respectively, with 15 bases between them.

The chain combines TRBV18 with TRBJ2-1; 7 bases fit TRBD1. The CDR3 spans 16 residues. Germline V gene data show CDR1 as KGHSH and CDR2 as LQKENI. The V segment lost 6 bases and the J segment 1 base; nucleotides outside the gene matches: 9. The CDR3 region is CASSPPGQRSYNEQFF. The DNA of the CDR3 is TGTGCCAGCTCTCCTCCGGGACAGCGATCCTACAATGAGCAGTTCTTC.

This clonotype has ten or more counts. The chain links TRBV2 to TRBJ2-2, with unresolved D. This CDR3 is 12 amino acids long. The ends were cut back, 4 bases at V and 6 bases at J, with 6 bases in the middle. Germline assignment: CDR1 SNHLY and CDR2 FYNNEI. CDR3 coding DNA: TGTGCCAGCAGTGGTTTGGCCGGGGAGCTGTTTTTT. Translation gives CASSGLAGELFF.

The CDR3 loop reads CASSLNGAGNGSPLHF. The CDR3 DNA reads TGTGCCAGCAGCTTAAATGGGGCAGGGAATGGCTCACCCCTCCACTTT. This sequence joins TRBV7-8 and TRBJ1-6; D perhaps matches TRBD1 (5 bases). V dropped 2 bases and J dropped 10 bases, with 18 bases sitting between them. Germline V gene sequence: CDR1 SGHVS, CDR2 FQNEAQ. CDR3 length: 16 amino acids.

This clonotype was observed at least ten times. The rearrangement joins TRBV7-3 to TRBJ2-2, with 7 bases aligning to TRBD2. From germline, CDR1 is SGHTA and CDR2 FQGTGA. There are 15 residues in the CDR3. The junction had 4 bases not matched to a gene; V was cut back by 5 bases and J by 1 base. The CDR3 protein is CASSPPGGNTGELFF. The CDR3 nucleotides read TGTGCCAGCAGCCCACCGGGGGGGAACACCGGGGAGCTGTTTTTT.

This clonotype has just a few counts. The gene calls are TRBV20-1 and TRBJ1-1; TRBD1 might be the D (6 bases). This CDR3 spans 13 amino acids. With 5 bases removed from V and 8 bases from J, the gap between germline ends came to 18 bases. The germline V gene has CDR1 DFQATT and CDR2 SNEGSKA (reference sequence). CDR3 bases: TGCAGTGCTGGAGGAATCGGGGGGCGGGAAGCTTTCTTT. It encodes CSAGGIGGREAFF.

At least ten counts were recorded for this clonotype. V gene TRBV12-3 or TRBV12-4 combines with J gene TRBJ2-1, with D possibly TRBD2 on 5 matching bases. V was pared by 4 bases and J by 8 bases, with 6 bases between. The CDR3 is 11 residues long. The CDR3 loop reads CASSSGDEQFF. CDR3 DNA sequence: TGTGCCAGCAGTTCCGGGGATGAGCAGTTCTTC.

The table lists this clonotype with a few counts. This chain joins TRBV5-1 and TRBJ2-2; D gene ambiguous. CDR1 SGHRS and CDR2 YFSETQ come from the germline V gene. Trimming stripped 6 bases from V and 6 bases from J, with 12 bases between. The CDR3 consists of 13 residues. CDR3: CASNLGKAGELFF. DNA for the CDR3: TGCGCCAGCAACCTAGGGAAAGCCGGGGAGCTGTTTTTT.

The chain uses TRBV11-2 and TRBJ2-3, with TRBD1 matching 7 bases. CDR1 and CDR2 from the germline V gene are SGHAT and FQNNGV. The CDR3 contains 16 residues. With 5 bases clipped from V and 4 bases from J, the junction kept 12 bases outside the gene matches. CDR3: CASSPSSHRGPDTQYF. Written as DNA, the CDR3 is TGTGCCAGCAGCCCATCTTCGCATAGGGGGCCAGATACGCAGTATTTT.

The table lists this clonotype with many counts. The rearrangement links TRBV10-3 to TRBJ1-1; D ambiguous. Between the trimmed V and J ends, which lost 3 bases and 4 bases, there was a span of 6 bases. From germline, CDR1 is ENHRY and CDR2 SYGVKD. There are 12 residues in the CDR3. CDR3 amino acids: CAISEQLTEAFF. CDR3 bases: TGTGCCATCAGTGAACAGCTCACTGAAGCTTTCTTT.

The chain joins TRBV18 to TRBJ1-5; D is perhaps TRBD1 (6 bases). This CDR3 is built from 16 residues. V lost 2 bases and J lost 2, with 13 bases in between. Per germline, CDR1 KGHSH and CDR2 LQKENI. CDR3 protein: CASSPVGASGNQPQHF. As DNA, the CDR3 is TGTGCCAGCTCACCAGTGGGGGCGTCGGGCAATCAGCCCCAGCATTTT. The variable domain in full, completed from reference TRBV18 and TRBJ1-5, reads NAGVMQNPRHLVRRRGQEARLRCSPMKGHSHVYWYRQLPEEGLKFMVYLQKENIIDESGMPKERFSAEFPKEGPSILRIQQVVRGDSAAYFCASSPVGASGNQPQHFGDGTRLSIL.

This clonotype showed up many times. The rearrangement uses TRBV12-5 and TRBJ2-3; 7 bases map to TRBD1. Germline CDR1 reads LGHNT; CDR2 reads FRNRAP. The CDR3 totals 17 residues. After removal of 3 bases from V and 1 base from J, the junction contained 10 bases not matched to a gene. CDR3 sequence reads: CASGLEGNTGGTDTQYF. The CDR3 nucleotides are TGTGCTAGTGGTTTAGAGGGGAATACAGGGGGCACAGATACGCAGTATTTT.

There are many counts of this clonotype. This chain connects TRBV10-3 to TRBJ1-1; no clear D. Trimming shortened V by 2 bases and J by 6 bases, and 16 bases separated the two germline ends. Per the germline V gene, CDR1 is ENHRY and CDR2 is SYGVKD. This CDR3 spans 15 amino acids. The CDR3 is CAISEPIITGSEAFF. CDR3 in DNA: TGTGCCATCAGTGAGCCAATTATAACGGGGTCTGAAGCTTTCTTT.

On this clonotype itself: A read error is possible here, since a much larger clone lies one base away. The CDR3 sequence: CAIRRLAGGPTQYF. CDR3 in DNA: TGTGCCATCAGACGACTAGCGGGAGGCCCCACGCAGTATTTT. The chain joins TRBV12-3 or TRBV12-4 to TRBJ2-3, with TRBD2 matching over 13 bases. Germline trimming cut 10 bases from V and 9 bases from J; bases unmatched to any gene: 10. CDR3 size: 14 residues.

The chain combines TRBV24-1 with TRBJ1-5; a possible D gene is TRBD1 (5 bases). Per germline, CDR1 KGHDR and CDR2 SFDVKD. With 3 bases removed from V and 5 bases from J, the gap between germline ends came to 10 bases. The CDR3 runs 14 residues. The CDR3 here is CATSDAGTDQPQHF. CDR3 in DNA: TGTGCCACCAGTGATGCAGGGACGGATCAGCCCCAGCATTTT.

The table lists this clonotype with a few counts. The chain has TRBV12-3 or TRBV12-4 and TRBJ2-7, with D unclear. The V end lost 3 bases, the J end lost 5 bases, and 5 bases lay between the germline ends. There are 11 residues in the CDR3. In DNA form, the CDR3 reads TGTGCCAGCAGTTTCGCGAACGAGCAGTACTTC. Translating it yields CASSFANEQYF.

This clonotype has a handful of counts. The chain links TRBV3-1 to TRBJ2-5; D is ambiguous. Trimming shortened V by 4 bases and J by 5 bases, and 11 bases separated the two germline ends. The CDR3 contains 13 residues. Germline values: CDR1 LGHDT, CDR2 YNNKEL (reference sequence). The CDR3 region is CASSRLGVETQYF. The CDR3 DNA reads TGTGCCAGCAGCCGTCTGGGCGTCGAGACCCAGTACTTC.

This clonotype was counted between two and nine times. This CDR3 reads CASTAFGGDYGYTF. CDR3 coding DNA: TGTGCCAGCACGGCTTTTGGGGGCGACTATGGCTACACCTTC. The genes are TRBV6-6 and TRBJ1-2; TRBD1 is a possible D gene (6 bases). The germline CDR1 and CDR2 sequences are MNHNY and SVGAGI (reference sequence). This CDR3 contains 14 residues. V shed 7 bases and J shed 3 bases, with 15 bases lying between them.

This chain connects TRBV9 to TRBJ2-2; D not certain. Trimming cost V 4 bases and J 0 bases, with 16 bases left between them. Germline CDR1 and CDR2: SGDLS and YYNGEE. The CDR3 totals 17 residues. In DNA form, the CDR3 reads TGTGCCAGCAGCAACGTCCCGGGCCTCCCGAACACCGGGGAGCTGTTTTTT. It codes for CASSNVPGLPNTGELFF.

In its sample, this clonotype was seen a few times. V is TRBV11-3 and J is TRBJ2-7; D is uncertain. The V end was cut by 4 bases, the J end by 6 bases, with 16 bases between. The CDR3 sequence is 14 residues long. Germline V gives CDR1 SGHNT, CDR2 YENEEA. This CDR3 reads CASSSRNLLFEQYF. In DNA form, the CDR3 reads TGTGCCAGCAGCTCCCGGAACCTGCTATTCGAGCAGTACTTC.

J is TRBJ2-3 and V is TRBV5-1; the match to TRBD2 covers 7 bases. The V segment lost 1 base and the J segment 0 bases; nucleotides outside the gene matches: 8. This CDR3 has 17 residues. Germline V gene sequence: CDR1 SGHRS, CDR2 YFSETQ. The CDR3 DNA reads TGCGCCAGCAGCTTGATGCTAGCGGAGATTAGCACAGATACGCAGTATTTT. Translating gives CASSLMLAEISTDTQYF.

This clonotype was recorded at least ten times. J is TRBJ2-7 and V is TRBV20-1, with 12 bases matching TRBD2. The length of the CDR3 is 13 residues. Germline CDR1 DFQATT, CDR2 SNEGSKA (reference sequence). J lost 4 bases, V lost 4 bases, and 2 bases had no gene match. DNA of the CDR3: TGCAGTGCTAAGGGACTAGCGGGTTACGAGCAGTACTTC. Translating gives CSAKGLAGYEQYF.

This clonotype was picked up a small number of times. The chain joins TRBV6-2 or TRBV6-3 to TRBJ2-1; 11 nucleotides agree with TRBD2. Per germline, CDR1 MNHEY and CDR2 SVGEGT. CDR3 size: 15 residues. The V and J ends lost 5 bases and 6 bases, in that order; junction bases with no gene match: 6. CDR3 amino acids: CASSPLAGEFNEQFF. Written as DNA, the CDR3 is TGTGCCAGCAGTCCACTAGCGGGGGAGTTCAATGAGCAGTTCTTC.

The chain uses TRBV12-3 or TRBV12-4 and TRBJ1-4; 8 bases are shared with TRBD1. CDR3 length: 15 residues. The V gene end was trimmed by 5 bases and the J gene end by 8 bases; junction bases not matched to a gene: 10. The CDR3 DNA reads TGTGCCAGCAGTCGTACCGGGACAGGAAGGGAAAAACTGTTTTTT. Translation: CASSRTGTGREKLFF.

The rearrangement uses TRBV19 and TRBJ1-2, with TRBD1 matching 9 bases. The CDR3 is made up of 16 amino acids. Trimming removed 2 bases from V and 4 bases from J; junction bases left unmatched: 8. The germline CDR1 and CDR2 sequences are LNHDA and SQIVND (reference sequence). The CDR3 is CASSISGQGFGYGYTF. Written as DNA, the CDR3 is TGTGCCAGTAGTATATCGGGACAGGGCTTCGGCTATGGCTACACCTTC. The variable domain in full, completed from reference TRBV19 and TRBJ1-2, reads DGGITQSPKYLFRKEGQNVTLSCEQNLNHDAMYWYRQDPGQGLRLIYYSQIVNDFQKGDIAEGYSVSREKKESFPLTVTSAQKNPTAFYLCASSISGQGFGYGYTFGSGTRLTVV.

This clonotype was counted a few times. V gene TRBV9 combines with J gene TRBJ2-5; 8 bases are shared with TRBD2. Germline CDR1 reads SGDLS; CDR2 reads YYNGEE. The CDR3 length is 14 residues. With V trimmed by 4 bases and J by 1 base, 3 bases remained unmatched. The CDR3 sequence is CASSPGLVQETQYF. The CDR3 DNA follows: TGTGCCAGCAGCCCGGGACTAGTCCAAGAGACCCAGTACTTC. The full variable domain, rest sourced from reference TRBV9 and TRBJ2-5, is DSGVTQTPKHLITATGQRVTLRCSPRSGDLSVYWYQQSLDQGLQFLIQYYNGEERAKGNILERFSAQQFPDLHSELNLSSLELGDSALYFCASSPGLVQETQYFGPGTRLLVL.

V and J are TRBV20-1 and TRBJ1-4; tentatively, D is TRBD1 (5 bases). From germline, CDR1 is DFQATT and CDR2 SNEGSKA (reference sequence). The germline V and J ends were trimmed by 2 bases and 8 bases, with 18 bases remaining between them. The CDR3 sequence is 15 residues long. The CDR3 sequence is CSARPLRGIGEKLFF. In DNA form, the CDR3 reads TGCAGTGCTAGACCCCTTCGGGGGATTGGCGAAAAACTGTTTTTT.

The CDR3 is CASSPPGGETQYF. Written as DNA, the CDR3 is TGTGCCAGCTCACCACCGGGGGGAGAGACCCAGTACTTC. The V gene is TRBV18, the J gene TRBJ2-5, with TRBD2 as a possible D gene (6 bases). The germline V and J ends were trimmed by 0 bases and 4 bases, with 6 bases remaining between them. Germline V gives CDR1 KGHSH, CDR2 LQKENI. The CDR3 sequence is 13 residues long. Combining the CDR3 with reference TRBV18 and TRBJ2-5 gives the whole variable domain NAGVMQNPRHLVRRRGQEARLRCSPMKGHSHVYWYRQLPEEGLKFMVYLQKENIIDESGMPKERFSAEFPKEGPSILRIQQVVRGDSAAYFCASSPPGGETQYFGPGTRLLVL.

This clonotype appeared a few times. The genes are TRBV3-1 and TRBJ1-2; possible D gene TRBD1, 5 bases. The V end was cut by 6 bases, the J end by 5 bases, with 19 bases between. The CDR3 runs 15 residues. Germline CDR1 reads LGHDT; CDR2 reads YNNKEL (reference sequence). The CDR3 region is CASSRSTSRGYGYTF. Written as DNA, the CDR3 is TGTGCCAGCAGTCGAAGTACGTCGAGGGGATATGGCTACACCTTC.

The chain couples TRBV5-4 to TRBJ2-3, with 10 positions matching TRBD2. CDR3 length: 17 amino acids. J lost 3 bases, V lost 6 bases, and 13 bases had no gene match. CDR1 is SGHNT, CDR2 YYREEE, per germline (reference sequence). The CDR3 region is CASTFPSGGEGTDTQYF. CDR3 DNA: TGTGCCAGCACCTTCCCTAGCGGGGGAGAAGGAACAGATACGCAGTATTTT.

In its sample, this clonotype was seen a few times. V is TRBV3-1 and J is TRBJ1-4; TRBD1 agrees at 8 bases. The CDR3 has 16 residues. Germline lookup yields CDR1 LGHDT and CDR2 YNNKEL (reference sequence). V lost 6 bases to trimming and J lost 8 bases; unmatched junction nucleotides: 14. The CDR3 loop is CASRPGQVWGNEKLFF. CDR3 nucleotides: TGTGCCAGCAGACCGGGACAGGTTTGGGGCAACGAAAAACTGTTTTTT.